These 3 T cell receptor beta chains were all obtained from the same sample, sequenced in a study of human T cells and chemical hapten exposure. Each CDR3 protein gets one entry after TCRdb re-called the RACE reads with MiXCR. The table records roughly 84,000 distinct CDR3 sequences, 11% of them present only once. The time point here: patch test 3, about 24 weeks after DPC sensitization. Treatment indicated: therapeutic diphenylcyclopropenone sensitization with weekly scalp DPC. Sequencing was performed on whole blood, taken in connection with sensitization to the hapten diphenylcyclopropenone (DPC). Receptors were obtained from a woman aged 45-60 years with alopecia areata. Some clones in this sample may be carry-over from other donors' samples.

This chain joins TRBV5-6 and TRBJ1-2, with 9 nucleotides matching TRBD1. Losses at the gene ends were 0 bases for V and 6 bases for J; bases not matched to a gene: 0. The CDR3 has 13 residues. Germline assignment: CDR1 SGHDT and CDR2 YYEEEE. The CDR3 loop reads CASSLDRGHGYTF. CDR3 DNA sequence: TGTGCCAGCAGCTTGGACAGGGGGCATGGCTACACCTTC.

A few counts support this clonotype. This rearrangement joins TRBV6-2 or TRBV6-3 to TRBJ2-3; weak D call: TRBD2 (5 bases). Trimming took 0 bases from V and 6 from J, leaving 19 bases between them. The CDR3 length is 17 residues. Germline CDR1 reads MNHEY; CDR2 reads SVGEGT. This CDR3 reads CASSYSVGDPEMDTQYF. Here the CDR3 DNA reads TGTGCCAGCAGTTACTCTGTCGGGGATCCCGAGATGGATACGCAGTATTTT.

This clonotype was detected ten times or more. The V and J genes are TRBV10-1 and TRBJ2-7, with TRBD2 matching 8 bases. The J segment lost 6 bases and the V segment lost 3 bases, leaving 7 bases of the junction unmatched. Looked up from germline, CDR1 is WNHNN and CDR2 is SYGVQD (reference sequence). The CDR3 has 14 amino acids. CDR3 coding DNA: TGCGCCAGCAGTGATTCCAGCGGGAGTACCGAGCAGTACTTC. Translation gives CASSDSSGSTEQYF.